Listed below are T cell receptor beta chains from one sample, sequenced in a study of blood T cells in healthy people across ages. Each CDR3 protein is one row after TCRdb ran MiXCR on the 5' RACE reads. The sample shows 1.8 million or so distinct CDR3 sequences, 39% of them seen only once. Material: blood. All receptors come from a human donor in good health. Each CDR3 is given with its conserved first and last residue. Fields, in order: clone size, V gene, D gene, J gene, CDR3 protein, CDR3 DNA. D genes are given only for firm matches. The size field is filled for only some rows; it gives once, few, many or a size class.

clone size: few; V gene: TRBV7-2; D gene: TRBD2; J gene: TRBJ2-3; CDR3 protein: CASSFARTISGGIDTQYF; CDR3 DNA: TGTGCCAGCAGCTTCGCGCGCACCATAAGCGGGGGGATCGATACGCAGTATTTT
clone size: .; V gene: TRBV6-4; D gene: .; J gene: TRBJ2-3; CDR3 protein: CASSNEGGDTQYF; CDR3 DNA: TGTGCCAGCAGTAATGAAGGGGGAGATACGCAGTATTTT
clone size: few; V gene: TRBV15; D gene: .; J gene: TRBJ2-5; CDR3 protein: CATSKGSQVEKETQYF; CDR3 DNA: TGTGCCACCAGCAAGGGATCACAGGTGGAAAAAGAGACCCAGTACTTC
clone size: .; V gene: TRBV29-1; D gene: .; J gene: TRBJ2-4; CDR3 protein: CSVEGVSGINPEAQYF; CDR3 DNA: TGCAGCGTTGAGGGTGTTAGCGGTATCAATCCAGAGGCCCAGTACTTC
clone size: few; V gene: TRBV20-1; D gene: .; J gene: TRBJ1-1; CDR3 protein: CSAPFFGPEAFF; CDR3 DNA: TGCAGTGCTCCCTTTTTCGGTCCTGAAGCTTTCTTT
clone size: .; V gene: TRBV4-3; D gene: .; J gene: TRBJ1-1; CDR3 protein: CASSQLPGTEAFF; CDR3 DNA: TGCGCCAGCAGCCAACTCCCGGGCACTGAAGCTTTCTTT
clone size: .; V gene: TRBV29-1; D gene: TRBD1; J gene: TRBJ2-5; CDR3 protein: CSVVTGGQETQYF; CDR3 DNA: TGCAGCGTTGTAACAGGGGGCCAAGAGACCCAGTACTTC
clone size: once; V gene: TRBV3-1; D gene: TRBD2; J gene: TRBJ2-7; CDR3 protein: CASSRTAGGRKNYEQYF; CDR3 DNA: TGTGCCAGCAGTCGGACGGCGGGGGGACGGAAGAACTACGAGCAGTACTTC
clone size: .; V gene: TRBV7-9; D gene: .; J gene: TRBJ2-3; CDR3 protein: CASSPKMGSTDTQYF; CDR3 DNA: TGTGCCAGCAGCCCAAAGATGGGCAGCACAGATACGCAGTATTTT
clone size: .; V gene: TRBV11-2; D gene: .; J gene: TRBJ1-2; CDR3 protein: CASSTHNYGHTF; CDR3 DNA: TGTGCCAGCAGCACCCATAACTATGGCCACACCTTC
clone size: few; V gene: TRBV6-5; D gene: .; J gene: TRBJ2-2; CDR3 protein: CAGMEGDTGELFF; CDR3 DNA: TGTGCCGGGATGGAAGGGGACACCGGGGAGCTGTTTTTT
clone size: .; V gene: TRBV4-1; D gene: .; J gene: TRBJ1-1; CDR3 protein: CASSPMARTMNTEAFF; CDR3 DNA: TGCGCCAGCAGCCCGATGGCCAGGACGATGAACACTGAAGCTTTCTTT
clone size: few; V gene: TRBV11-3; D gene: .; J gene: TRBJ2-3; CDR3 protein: CASSFDSNTDTQYF; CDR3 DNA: TGTGCCAGCAGCTTCGACAGCAACACAGATACGCAGTATTTT
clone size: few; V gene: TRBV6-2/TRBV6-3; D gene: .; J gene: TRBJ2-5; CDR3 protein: CASRKSAGMKQYF; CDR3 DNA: TGTGCCAGCAGAAAATCGGCCGGGATGAAGCAGTACTTC
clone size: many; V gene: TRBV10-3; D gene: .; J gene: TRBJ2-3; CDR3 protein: CAISARQGGDTDTQYF; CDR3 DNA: TGTGCCATCAGTGCGAGACAGGGAGGAGACACAGATACGCAGTATTTT
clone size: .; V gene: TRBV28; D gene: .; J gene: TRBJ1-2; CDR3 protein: CASRPHQGHYGYTF; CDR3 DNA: TGTGCCAGCAGACCGCATCAGGGCCACTATGGCTACACCTTC
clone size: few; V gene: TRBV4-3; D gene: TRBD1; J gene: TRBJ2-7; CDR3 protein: CASSQDWTGSSYEQYF; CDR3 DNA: TGCGCCAGCAGCCAAGATTGGACAGGGAGCTCCTACGAGCAGTACTTC
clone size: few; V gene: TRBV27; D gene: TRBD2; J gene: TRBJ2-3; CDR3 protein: CASSFSRAAGGPSDTQYF; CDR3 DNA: TGTGCCAGCAGTTTCTCCCGGGCGGCGGGGGGGCCGTCAGATACGCAGTATTTT
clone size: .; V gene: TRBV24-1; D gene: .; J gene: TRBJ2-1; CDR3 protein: CATSDSGFNGQFF; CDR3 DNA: TGTGCCACCAGTGATTCGGGCTTCAATGGGCAGTTCTTC
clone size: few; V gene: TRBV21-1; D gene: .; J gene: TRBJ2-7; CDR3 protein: CASSERQTHEQYF; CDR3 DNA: TGTGCCAGCAGCGAAAGACAGACGCACGAGCAGTACTTC
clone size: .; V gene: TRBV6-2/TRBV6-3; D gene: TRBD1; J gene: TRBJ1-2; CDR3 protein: CASSYGSETGSAYGYTF; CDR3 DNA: TGTGCCAGCAGTTACGGTTCTGAGACAGGGTCCGCCTATGGCTACACCTTC
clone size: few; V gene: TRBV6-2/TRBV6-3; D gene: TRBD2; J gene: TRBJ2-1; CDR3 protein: CASSSRLAGGSVRGNEQFF; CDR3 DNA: TGTGCCAGCAGTTCCCGACTAGCGGGGGGGTCCGTTCGGGGCAATGAGCAGTTCTTC
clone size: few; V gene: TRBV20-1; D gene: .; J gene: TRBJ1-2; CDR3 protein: CSARDFTGAASGYTF; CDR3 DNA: TGCAGTGCTAGAGATTTCACGGGGGCCGCTTCTGGCTACACCTTC
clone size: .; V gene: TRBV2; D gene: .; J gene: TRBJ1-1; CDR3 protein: CASSGLTEAFF; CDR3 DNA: TGTGCCAGTAGTGGTCTCACTGAAGCTTTCTTT
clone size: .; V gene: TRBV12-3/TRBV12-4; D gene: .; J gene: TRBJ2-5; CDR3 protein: CASSLLALGTQYF; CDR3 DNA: TGTGCCAGCAGTTTACTAGCCCTCGGGACCCAGTACTTC
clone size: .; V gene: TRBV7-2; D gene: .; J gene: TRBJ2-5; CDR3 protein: CASSSFDQKETQYF; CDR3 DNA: TGTGCCAGCAGCTCCTTCGACCAAAAAGAGACCCAGTACTTC
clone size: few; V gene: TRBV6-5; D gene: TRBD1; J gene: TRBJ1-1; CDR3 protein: CASSTDRDAEAFF; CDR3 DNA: TGTGCCAGCAGTACCGACAGGGACGCTGAAGCTTTCTTT
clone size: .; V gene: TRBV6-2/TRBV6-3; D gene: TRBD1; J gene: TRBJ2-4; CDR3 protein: CASSFFPTRTGEAKNIQYF; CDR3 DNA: TGTGCCAGCAGTTTCTTCCCCACCAGGACAGGGGAGGCCAAAAACATTCAGTACTTC
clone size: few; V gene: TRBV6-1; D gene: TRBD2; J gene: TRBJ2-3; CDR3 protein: CASSETRGVTDTQYF; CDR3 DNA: TGTGCCAGCAGTGAAACTCGGGGGGTCACAGATACGCAGTATTTT
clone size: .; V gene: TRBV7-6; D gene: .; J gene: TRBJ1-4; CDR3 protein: CASSLLAQGRDEKLFF; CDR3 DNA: TGTGCCAGCAGCCTATTGGCTCAGGGGCGCGATGAAAAACTGTTTTTT
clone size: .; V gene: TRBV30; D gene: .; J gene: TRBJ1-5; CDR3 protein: CAWGGVNQPQHF; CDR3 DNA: TGTGCCTGGGGGGGGGTGAATCAGCCCCAGCATTTT
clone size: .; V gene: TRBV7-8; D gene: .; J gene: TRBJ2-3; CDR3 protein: CASSFAGPTDTQYF; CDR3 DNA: TGTGCCAGCAGCTTTGCGGGGCCCACAGATACGCAGTATTTT
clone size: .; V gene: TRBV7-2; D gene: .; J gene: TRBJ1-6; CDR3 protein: CAGSFSGSSYNSPLHF; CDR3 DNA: TGTGCCGGCAGCTTTTCGGGCAGCTCCTATAATTCACCCCTCCACTTT
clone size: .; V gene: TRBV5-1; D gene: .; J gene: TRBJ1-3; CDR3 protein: CASSFRDTIYF; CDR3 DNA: TGCGCCAGCAGCTTTAGGGACACCATATATTTT
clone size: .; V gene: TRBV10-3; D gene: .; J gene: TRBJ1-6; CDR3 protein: CAISGGVRGSYNSPLHF; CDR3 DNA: TGTGCCATCAGTGGAGGTGTGAGGGGCTCCTATAATTCACCCCTCCACTTT
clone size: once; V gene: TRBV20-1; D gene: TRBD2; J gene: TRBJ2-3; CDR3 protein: CSAPPVGIAGEDTQYF; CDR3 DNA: TGCAGTGCTCCACCCGTTGGGATTGCGGGGGAAGATACGCAGTATTTT
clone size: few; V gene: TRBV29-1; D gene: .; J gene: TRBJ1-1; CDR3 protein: CSVVMTGWGNTEAFF; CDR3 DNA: TGCAGCGTTGTGATGACGGGGTGGGGGAACACTGAAGCTTTCTTT
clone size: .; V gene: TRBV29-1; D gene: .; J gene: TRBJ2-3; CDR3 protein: CSVAVTGPTDTQYF; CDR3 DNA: TGCAGCGTTGCAGTAACAGGGCCAACAGATACGCAGTATTTT
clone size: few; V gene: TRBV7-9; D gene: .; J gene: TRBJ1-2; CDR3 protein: CASSLEAGANGYTF; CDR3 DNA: TGTGCCAGTAGCCTAGAGGCAGGGGCGAATGGCTACACCTTC
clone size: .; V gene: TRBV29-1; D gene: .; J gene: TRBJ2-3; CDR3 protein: CSANPPTETSTDTQYF; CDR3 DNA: TGCAGCGCGAACCCACCAACAGAGACTAGTACAGATACGCAGTATTTT
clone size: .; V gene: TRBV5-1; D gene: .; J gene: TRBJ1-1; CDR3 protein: CASSAYRVGDTEAFF; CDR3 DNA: TGCGCCAGCAGCGCCTACAGGGTGGGAGACACTGAAGCTTTCTTT
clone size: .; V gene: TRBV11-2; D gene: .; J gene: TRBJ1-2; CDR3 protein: CASSPLGGDTYGYTF; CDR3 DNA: TGTGCCAGCAGCCCCCTTGGCGGGGATACCTATGGCTACACCTTC
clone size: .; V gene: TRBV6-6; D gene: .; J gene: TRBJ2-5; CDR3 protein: CASRYDRRETQYF; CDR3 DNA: TGTGCCAGCAGGTACGACAGACGAGAGACCCAGTACTTC
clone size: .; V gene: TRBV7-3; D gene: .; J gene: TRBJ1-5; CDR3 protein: CASIPNGLIGNQPQHF; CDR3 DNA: TGTGCCAGCATCCCAAATGGGCTTATCGGAAATCAGCCCCAGCATTTT
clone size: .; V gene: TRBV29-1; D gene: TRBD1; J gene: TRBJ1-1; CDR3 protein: CSVARRTGDTEAFF; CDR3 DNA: TGCAGCGTCGCCCGCAGGACAGGGGATACTGAAGCTTTCTTT
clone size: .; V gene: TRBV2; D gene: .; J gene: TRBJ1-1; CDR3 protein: CASSGLLGDTEAFF; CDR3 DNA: TGTGCCAGCTCGGGACTACTTGGGGACACTGAAGCTTTCTTT
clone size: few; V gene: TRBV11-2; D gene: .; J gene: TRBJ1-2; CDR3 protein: CASSLVWGSYGYTF; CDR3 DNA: TGTGCCAGCAGCTTAGTTTGGGGAAGCTATGGCTACACCTTC
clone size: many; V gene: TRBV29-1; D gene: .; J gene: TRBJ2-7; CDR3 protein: CSVGRGYEQYF; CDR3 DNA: TGCAGTGTCGGCAGGGGCTACGAGCAGTACTTC
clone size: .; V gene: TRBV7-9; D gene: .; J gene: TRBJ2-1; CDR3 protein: CASSFWSSGEDEQFF; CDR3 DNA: TGTGCCAGCAGCTTTTGGTCGTCCGGGGAGGATGAGCAGTTCTTC
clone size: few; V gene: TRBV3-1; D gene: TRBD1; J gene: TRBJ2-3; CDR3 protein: CASSPRGQGITDTQYF; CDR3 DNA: TGTGCCAGCAGCCCTCGGGGACAGGGAATCACAGATACGCAGTATTTT
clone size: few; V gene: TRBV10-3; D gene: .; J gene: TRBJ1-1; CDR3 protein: CAIRGAYGGLNTEAFF; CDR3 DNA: TGTGCCATCAGGGGGGCTTACGGAGGCTTGAACACTGAAGCTTTCTTT
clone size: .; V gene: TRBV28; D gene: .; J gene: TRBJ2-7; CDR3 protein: CASRLLGGEQYF; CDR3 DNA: TGTGCCAGCAGATTGCTTGGCGGCGAGCAGTACTTC
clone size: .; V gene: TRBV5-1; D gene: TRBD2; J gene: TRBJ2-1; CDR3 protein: CASSPDGLPSSGGVYNEQFF; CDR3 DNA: TGCGCCAGCAGCCCGGACGGCCTCCCGTCTAGCGGGGGGGTTTACAATGAGCAGTTCTTC
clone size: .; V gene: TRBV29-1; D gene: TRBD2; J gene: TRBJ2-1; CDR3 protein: CSVRLAPRNEQFF; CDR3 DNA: TGCAGCGTCCGACTAGCCCCCCGCAATGAGCAGTTCTTC
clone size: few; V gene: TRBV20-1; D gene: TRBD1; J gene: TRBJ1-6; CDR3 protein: CSAPGQGVHNSPLHF; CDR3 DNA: TGCAGTGCTCCGGGACAGGGCGTGCATAATTCACCCCTCCACTTT
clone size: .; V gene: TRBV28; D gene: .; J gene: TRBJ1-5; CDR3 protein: CASSLGALWPQHF; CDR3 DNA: TGTGCCAGCAGTTTGGGTGCCCTATGGCCCCAGCATTTT
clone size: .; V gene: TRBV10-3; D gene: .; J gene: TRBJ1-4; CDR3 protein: CAISEGLGEEKLFF; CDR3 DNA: TGTGCCATCAGTGAGGGGCTGGGAGAGGAAAAACTGTTTTTT